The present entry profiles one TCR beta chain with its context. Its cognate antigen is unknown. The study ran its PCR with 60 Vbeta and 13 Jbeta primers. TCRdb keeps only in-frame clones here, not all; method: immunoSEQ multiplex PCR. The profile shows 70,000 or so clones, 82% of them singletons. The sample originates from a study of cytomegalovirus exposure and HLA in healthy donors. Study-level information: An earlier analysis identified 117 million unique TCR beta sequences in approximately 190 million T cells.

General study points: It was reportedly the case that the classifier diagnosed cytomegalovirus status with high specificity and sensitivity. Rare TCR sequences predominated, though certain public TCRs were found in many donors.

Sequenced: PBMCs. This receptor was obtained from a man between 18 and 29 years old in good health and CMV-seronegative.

The CDR3: CASSVGQGGSTEAFF. The DNA for the CDR3 is TGTGCCAGCAGCGTAGGGCAGGGTGGAAGCACTGAAGCTTTCTTT. The chain joins TRBV9 to TRBJ1-1, with TRBD1 as a possible D gene (5 bases). Germline CDR1 is SGDLS and CDR2 is YYNGEE. Deletions cut 0 bases from V and 4 bases from J, with 13 bases between. The CDR3 has 15 residues.